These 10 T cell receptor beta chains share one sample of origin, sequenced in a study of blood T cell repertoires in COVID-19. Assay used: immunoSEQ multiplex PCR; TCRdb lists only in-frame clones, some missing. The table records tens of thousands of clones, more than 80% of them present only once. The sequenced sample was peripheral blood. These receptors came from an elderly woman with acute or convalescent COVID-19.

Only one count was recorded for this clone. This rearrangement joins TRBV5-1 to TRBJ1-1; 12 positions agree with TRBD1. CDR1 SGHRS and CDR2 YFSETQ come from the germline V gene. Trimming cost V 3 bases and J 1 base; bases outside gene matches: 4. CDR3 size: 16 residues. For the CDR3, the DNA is TGCGCCAGCAGCTCGGGACAGGGGGCGAGGAACACTGAAGCTTTCTTT. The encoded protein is CASSSGQGARNTEAFF.

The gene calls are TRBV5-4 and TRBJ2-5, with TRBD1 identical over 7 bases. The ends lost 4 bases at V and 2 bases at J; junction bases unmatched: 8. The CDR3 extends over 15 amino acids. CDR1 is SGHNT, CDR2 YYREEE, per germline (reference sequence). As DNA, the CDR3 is TGTGCCAGCAGCCGGTCCGGGACAGCGCAAGAGACCCAGTACTTC. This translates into CASSRSGTAQETQYF.

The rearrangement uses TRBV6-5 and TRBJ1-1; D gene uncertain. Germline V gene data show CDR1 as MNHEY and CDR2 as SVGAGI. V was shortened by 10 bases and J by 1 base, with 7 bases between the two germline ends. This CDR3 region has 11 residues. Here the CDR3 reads CATFWNTEAFF. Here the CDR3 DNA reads TGTGCCACCTTTTGGAACACTGAAGCTTTCTTT.

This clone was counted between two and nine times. Written as DNA, the CDR3 is TGCCCCAAGCGGGTAGAAAGCAATCAGCCCCAGCATTTT. This sequence encodes CPKRVESNQPQHF. The genes are TRBV10-1 and TRBJ1-5; D gene unclear. Germline lookup yields CDR1 WNHNN and CDR2 SYGVQD (reference sequence). The CDR3 consists of 13 residues.

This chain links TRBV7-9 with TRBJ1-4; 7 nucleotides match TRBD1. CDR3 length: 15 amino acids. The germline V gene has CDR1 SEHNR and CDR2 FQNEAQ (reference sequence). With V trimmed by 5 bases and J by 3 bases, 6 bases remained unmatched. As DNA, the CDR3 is TGTGCCAGCAGCCCCAACAGGGGTGCTAATGAAAAACTGTTTTTT. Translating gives CASSPNRGANEKLFF.

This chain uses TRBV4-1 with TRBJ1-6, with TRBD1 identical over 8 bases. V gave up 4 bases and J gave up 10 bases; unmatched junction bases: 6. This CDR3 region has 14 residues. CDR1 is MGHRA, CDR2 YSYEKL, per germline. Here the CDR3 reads CASSPDRVGSPLHF. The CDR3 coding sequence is TGCGCCAGCAGCCCGGACAGGGTAGGATCACCCCTCCACTTT.

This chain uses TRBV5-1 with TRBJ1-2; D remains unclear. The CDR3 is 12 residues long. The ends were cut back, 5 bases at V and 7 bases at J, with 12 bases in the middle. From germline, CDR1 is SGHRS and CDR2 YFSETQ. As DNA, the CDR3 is TGCGCCAGCAGTGAGGGTCGGGTTGGCTACACCTTC. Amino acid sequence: CASSEGRVGYTF.

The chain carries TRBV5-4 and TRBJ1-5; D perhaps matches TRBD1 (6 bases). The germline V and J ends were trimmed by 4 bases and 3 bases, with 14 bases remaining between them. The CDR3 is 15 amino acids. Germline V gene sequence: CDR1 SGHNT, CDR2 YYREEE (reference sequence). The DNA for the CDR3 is TGTGCCAGCAGCAGCGGGGGCGCCCCCAATCAGCCCCAGCATTTT. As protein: CASSSGGAPNQPQHF.

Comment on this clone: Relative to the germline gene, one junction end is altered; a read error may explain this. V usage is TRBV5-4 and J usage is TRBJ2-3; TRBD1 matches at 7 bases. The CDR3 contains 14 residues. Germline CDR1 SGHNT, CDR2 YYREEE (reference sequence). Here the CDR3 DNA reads TGTGCCAGCAGCTTGAGAATGGAACCGGGACAGTTCTTTTTT. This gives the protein CASSLRMEPGQFFF.

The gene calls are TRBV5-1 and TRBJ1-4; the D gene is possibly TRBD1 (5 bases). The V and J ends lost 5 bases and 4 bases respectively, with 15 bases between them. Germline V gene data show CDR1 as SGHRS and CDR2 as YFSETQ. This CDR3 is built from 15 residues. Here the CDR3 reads CASSPAPGGNEKLFF. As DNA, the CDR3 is TGCGCCAGCAGTCCGGCGCCCGGGGGTAATGAAAAACTGTTTTTT.